In this sample, the clone carrying this T cell receptor beta chain turned up many times. The target antigen is unknown. These data originate in a study of CD8 T cells in ankylosing spondylitis. Findings and caveats of the study: As for the disease-linked clones, they showed a CD8+ phenotype and occurred at relatively low frequencies in peripheral blood. Some motif variants were previously reported in reactive arthritis synovial fluid and blood. Reportedly, significant enrichment of disease-linked clones occurred in matched ankylosing spondylitis synovial fluid.

Germline-derived CDR1 and CDR2 are SGHTA and FQGTGA. CDR3 length: 14 amino acids. V was pared by 5 bases and J by 4 bases, with 11 bases between. Quantitative barcoded 5'-RACE was used to prepare TCR beta libraries. TCRdb re-called the 5' RACE reads through MiXCR, storing one row per CDR3 protein. Here the sample spans 100,000 to 150,000 distinct CDR3 sequences, roughly 6.6% being singletons. V usage is TRBV7-3 and J usage is TRBJ2-2; D might be TRBD1 (7 bases). The receptor's source is a male donor with ankylosing spondylitis or in good health (not recorded which). Sequencing used blood, either unsorted or a sorted T cell fraction (not recorded which). CDR3 sequence (DNA): TGTGCCAGCAGCGGACAGGAGGGCACCGGGGAGCTGTTTTTT. This translates into CASSGQEGTGELFF. Complete variable domain (other parts from reference TRBV7-3 and TRBJ2-2): GAGVSQTPSNKVTEKGKYVELRCDPISGHTALYWYRQSLGQGPEFLIYFQGTGAADDSGLPNDRFFAVRPEGSVSTLKIQRTERGDSAVYLCASSGQEGTGELFFGEGSRLTVL.